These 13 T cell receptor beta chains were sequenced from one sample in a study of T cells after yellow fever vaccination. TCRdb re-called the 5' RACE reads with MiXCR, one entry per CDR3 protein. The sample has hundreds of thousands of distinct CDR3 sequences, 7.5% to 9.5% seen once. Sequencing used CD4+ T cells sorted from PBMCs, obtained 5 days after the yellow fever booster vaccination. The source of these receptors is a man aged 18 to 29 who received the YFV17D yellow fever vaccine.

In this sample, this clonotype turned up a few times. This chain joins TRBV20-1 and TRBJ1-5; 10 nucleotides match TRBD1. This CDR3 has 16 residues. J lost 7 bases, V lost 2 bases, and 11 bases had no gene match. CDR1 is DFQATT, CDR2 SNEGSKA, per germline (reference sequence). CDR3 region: CSARPLGQGKGQPQHF. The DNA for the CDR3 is TGCAGTGCTAGACCCCTGGGACAGGGGAAGGGACAGCCCCAGCATTTT.

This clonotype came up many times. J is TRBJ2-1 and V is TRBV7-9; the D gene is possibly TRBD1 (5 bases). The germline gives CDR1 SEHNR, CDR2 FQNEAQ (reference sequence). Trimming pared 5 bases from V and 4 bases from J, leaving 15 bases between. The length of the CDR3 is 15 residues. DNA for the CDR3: TGTGCCAGCAGCCCCCGACTTGGGGCTTACAATGAGCAGTTCTTC. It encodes CASSPRLGAYNEQFF.

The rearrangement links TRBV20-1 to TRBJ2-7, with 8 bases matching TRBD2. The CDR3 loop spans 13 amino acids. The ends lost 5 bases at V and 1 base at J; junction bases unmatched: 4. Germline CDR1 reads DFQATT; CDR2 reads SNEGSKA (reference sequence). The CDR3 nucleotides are TGCAGTGCTCGGGAGGGGCCTTCCTACGAGCAGTACTTC. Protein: CSAREGPSYEQYF.

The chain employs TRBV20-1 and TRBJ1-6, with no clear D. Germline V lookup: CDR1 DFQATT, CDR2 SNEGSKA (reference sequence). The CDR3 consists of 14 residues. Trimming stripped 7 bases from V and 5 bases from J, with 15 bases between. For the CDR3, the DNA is TGCAGTGTCACAGACTTGAACCATAATTCACCCCTCCACTTT. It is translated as CSVTDLNHNSPLHF.

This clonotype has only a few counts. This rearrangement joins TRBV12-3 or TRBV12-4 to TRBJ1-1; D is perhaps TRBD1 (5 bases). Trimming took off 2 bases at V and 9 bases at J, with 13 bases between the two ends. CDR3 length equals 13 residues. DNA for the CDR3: TGTGCCAGCAGTTTAAACGTGGGACCCAAAGCTTTCTTT. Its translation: CASSLNVGPKAFF.

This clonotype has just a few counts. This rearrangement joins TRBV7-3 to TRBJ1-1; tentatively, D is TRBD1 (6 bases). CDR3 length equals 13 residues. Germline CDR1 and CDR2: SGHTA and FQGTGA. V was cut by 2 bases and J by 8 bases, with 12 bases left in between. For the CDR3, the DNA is TGTGCCAGCAGCTTACGCAGGGGAGACGAAGCTTTCTTT. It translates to CASSLRRGDEAFF.

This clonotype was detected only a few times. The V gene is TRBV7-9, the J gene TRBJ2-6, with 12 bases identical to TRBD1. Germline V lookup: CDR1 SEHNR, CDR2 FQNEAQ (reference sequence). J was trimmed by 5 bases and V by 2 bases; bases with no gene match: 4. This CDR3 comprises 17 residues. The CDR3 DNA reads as TGTGCCAGCAGCTTACGGGACAGGGGGCGACGGGCCAACGTCCTGACTTTC. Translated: CASSLRDRGRRANVLTF.

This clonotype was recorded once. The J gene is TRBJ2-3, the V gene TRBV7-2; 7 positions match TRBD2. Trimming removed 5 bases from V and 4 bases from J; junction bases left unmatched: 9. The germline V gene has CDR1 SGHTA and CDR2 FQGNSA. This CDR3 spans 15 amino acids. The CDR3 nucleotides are TGTGCCAGCAGCCAACAATCGACTAGCCCAGATACGCAGTATTTT. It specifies CASSQQSTSPDTQYF. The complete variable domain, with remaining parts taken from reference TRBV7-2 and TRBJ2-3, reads GAGVSQSPSNKVTEKGKDVELRCDPISGHTALYWYRQSLGQGLEFLIYFQGNSAPDKSGLPSDRFSAERTGGSVSTLTIQRTQQEDSAVYLCASSQQSTSPDTQYFGPGTRLTVL.

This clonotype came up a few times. CDR3 region: CASSGQRQRNQPQHF. CDR3 nucleotide sequence: TGTGCCAGCAGCGGGCAGCGACAGCGCAATCAGCCCCAGCATTTT. The J gene is TRBJ1-5, the V gene TRBV7-8, with D tentatively TRBD1 (5 bases). There are 15 residues in the CDR3. Germline V gene sequence: CDR1 SGHVS, CDR2 FQNEAQ. With 5 bases removed from V and 2 bases from J, the gap between germline ends came to 13 bases. Supplemented by reference TRBV7-8 and TRBJ1-5, the full variable domain reads GAGVSQSPRYKVAKRGQDVALRCDPISGHVSLFWYQQALGQGPEFLTYFQNEAQLDKSGLPSDRFFAERPEGSVSTLKIQRTQQEDSAVYLCASSGQRQRNQPQHFGDGTRLSIL.

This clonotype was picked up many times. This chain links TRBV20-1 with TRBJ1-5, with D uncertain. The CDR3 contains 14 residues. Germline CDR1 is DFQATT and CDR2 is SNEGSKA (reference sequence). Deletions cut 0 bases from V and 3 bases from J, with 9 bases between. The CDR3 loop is CSARDFPSNQPQHF. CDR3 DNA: TGCAGTGCTAGAGACTTCCCTTCCAATCAGCCCCAGCATTTT.

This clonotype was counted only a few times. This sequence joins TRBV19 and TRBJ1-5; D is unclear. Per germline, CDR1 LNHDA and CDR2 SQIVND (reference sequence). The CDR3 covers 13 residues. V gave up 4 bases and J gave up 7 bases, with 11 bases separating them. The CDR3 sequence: CASSRDLGQPQHF. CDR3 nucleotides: TGTGCCAGTAGTAGGGATCTAGGCCAGCCCCAGCATTTT.

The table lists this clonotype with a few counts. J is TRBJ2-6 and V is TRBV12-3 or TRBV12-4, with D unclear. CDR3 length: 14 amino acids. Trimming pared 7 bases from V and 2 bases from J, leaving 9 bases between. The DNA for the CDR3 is TGTGCCAGCACCAAGACCCCTGGGGCCAACGTCCTGACTTTC. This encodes CASTKTPGANVLTF.

The CDR3 spells CAISESEGLAGGGSYNEQFF. DNA of the CDR3: TGTGCCATCAGTGAGTCGGAAGGTCTCGCGGGGGGAGGGTCCTACAATGAGCAGTTCTTC. The rearrangement joins TRBV10-3 to TRBJ2-1; 8 nucleotides line up with TRBD2. The CDR3 loop spans 20 amino acids. Losses at the gene ends were 0 bases for V and 1 base for J; bases not matched to a gene: 14. CDR1 ENHRY and CDR2 SYGVKD come from the germline V gene.